The entry below gives a single T cell receptor (beta chain) sequence along with its context. In contrast to the negatively isolated CD8+ and CD4+ T cells, TEMRA cells were FACS-enriched. The data were taken from a study of CD8 T cells in Susac syndrome. V gave up 4 bases and J gave up 7 bases; unmatched junction bases: 6. The length of the CDR3 is 15 residues. cDNA came from 0.5 to 1 ug RNA primed by random hexamers. Amplification of the TCR beta CDR3 was carried out by immunoSEQ multiplex PCR, which spanned a total of 54 Vbeta and 13 Jbeta segments. TCRdb redid the calling of the immunoSEQ multiplex PCR reads with MiXCR, one entry per CDR3 protein. This table holds about 120,000 distinct CDR3 sequences, 85% to 95% found once.

Sequencing was performed on CD4+ T cells from PBMCs. The source of this sequence is a human donor in good health. The chain couples TRBV23-1 to TRBJ2-1, with 11 bases aligning to TRBD2. TRBV23-1 is an ORF; its function is uncertain. CDR3 protein: CASSRLAGGRNEQFF. The CDR3 DNA sequence: TGCGCCAGCAGTCGGCTAGCGGGAGGTCGTAATGAGCAGTTCTTC.